This entry features one T cell receptor beta chain sequence. V lost 2 bases to trimming and J lost 5 bases; unmatched junction nucleotides: 5. Germline assignment: CDR1 KGHDR and CDR2 SFDVKD. The CDR3 is made up of 15 amino acids. This record comes from a study of blood T cell repertoires in COVID-19. Clones were read by immunoSEQ multiplex PCR, and TCRdb kept only the in-frame ones, dropping some. The data show hundreds of thousands of clones, with approximately 91% seen just once and around a tenth held by the top ten. Sequenced: PBMCs or T cells enriched from blood (not recorded which). The chain has TRBV24-1 and TRBJ2-7; 10 bases align to TRBD2. The receptor was derived from a woman in her 40s who had recovered from COVID-19. CDR3 bases: TGTGCCACCAGTGATTCGGCTAGCGGGGGCCACGAGCAGTACTTC. The encoded protein is CATSDSASGGHEQYF.